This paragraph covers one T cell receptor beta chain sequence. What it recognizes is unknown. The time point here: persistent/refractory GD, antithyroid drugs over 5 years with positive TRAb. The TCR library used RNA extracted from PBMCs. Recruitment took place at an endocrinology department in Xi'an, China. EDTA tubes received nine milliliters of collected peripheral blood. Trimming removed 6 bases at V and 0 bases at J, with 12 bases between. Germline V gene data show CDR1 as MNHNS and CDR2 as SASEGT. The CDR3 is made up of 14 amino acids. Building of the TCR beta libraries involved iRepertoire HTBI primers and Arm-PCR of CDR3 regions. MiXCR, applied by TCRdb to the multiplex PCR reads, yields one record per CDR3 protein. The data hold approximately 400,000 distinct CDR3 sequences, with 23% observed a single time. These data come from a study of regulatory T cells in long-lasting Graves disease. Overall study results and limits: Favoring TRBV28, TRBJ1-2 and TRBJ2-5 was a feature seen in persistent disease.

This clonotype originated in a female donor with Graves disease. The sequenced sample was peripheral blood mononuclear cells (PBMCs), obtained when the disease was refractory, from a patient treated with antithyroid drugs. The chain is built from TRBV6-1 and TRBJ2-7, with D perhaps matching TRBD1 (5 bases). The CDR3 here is CASRVDSISYEQYF. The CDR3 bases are TGTGCCAGCAGGGTTGACAGCATCTCCTACGAGCAGTACTTC.